Listed below are T cell receptor beta chains from one sample, sequenced in a study of T-cell reconstitution after alpha-beta-depleted transplantation in children. TCRdb passed the PCR reads through MiXCR, listing each CDR3 protein once. The sample includes about 240,000 distinct CDR3 sequences, roughly 24% of them seen just once. This material consisted of PBMCs, taken before TCRalphabeta/CD19-depleted stem cell transplant. Source of these receptors: a girl aged 2 to 9 with Fanconi anemia, due to receive a stem cell transplant. CDR3s include the opening cysteine and the closing phenylalanine or tryptophan. Each record gives: clone size, D gene, J gene, V gene, CDR3 protein, CDR3 DNA. A D gene is named only where the DNA matches it firmly. Some rows mark clone size as missing; the rest say once, few, many or name a class of expanded clone.

>many|TRBD1|TRBJ1-5|TRBV24-1
CATQGDHQPQHF
TGTGCCACTCAGGGGGACCATCAGCCCCAGCATTTT
>few|NA|TRBJ2-7|TRBV7-8
CASSLEEGVAQYF
TGTGCCAGCAGCTTAGAGGAGGGCGTGGCGCAGTACTTC
>once|TRBD2|TRBJ2-5|TRBV20-1
CSGKRPGLAGSTTETQYF
TGCAGTGGTAAGCGTCCGGGCCTAGCGGGATCGACGACGGAGACCCAGTACTTC
>NA|NA|TRBJ2-7|TRBV5-5
CASSPRQAGTYEQYF
TGTGCCAGCAGCCCACGACAGGCGGGAACCTACGAGCAGTACTTC
>NA|TRBD2|TRBJ2-7|TRBV3-1
CASSHSLAGEPYEQYF
TGTGCCAGCAGCCATTCGCTAGCGGGAGAACCCTACGAGCAGTACTTC
>few|NA|TRBJ2-1|TRBV20-1
CSSNYLVDNEQFF
TGCAGTTCAAACTACCTCGTCGACAATGAGCAGTTCTTC
>few|TRBD2|TRBJ2-3|TRBV29-1
CSVGTSADTQYF
TGCAGCGTGGGGACTAGCGCAGATACGCAGTATTTT
>NA|TRBD2|TRBJ2-7|TRBV28
CATRPALAGEEQYF
TGTGCCACCCGCCCGGCACTAGCGGGAGAAGAGCAGTACTTC
>many|NA|TRBJ2-4|TRBV20-1
CSASYAKNIQYF
TGCAGTGCCAGTTATGCCAAAAACATTCAGTACTTC
>few|TRBD2|TRBJ2-5|TRBV5-1
CASSSSGTRQETQYF
TGCGCCAGCAGCTCTTCCGGGACTAGACAAGAGACCCAGTACTTC
>few|TRBD1|TRBJ1-1|TRBV28
CASSLRGTGNTEAFF
TGTGCCAGCAGTTTGCGAGGGACAGGGAACACTGAAGCTTTCTTT
>NA|TRBD1|TRBJ2-7|TRBV5-1
CASSLPLKQGANYEQYF
TGCGCCAGCAGCTTGCCCCTTAAACAGGGGGCTAACTACGAGCAGTACTTC
>NA|NA|TRBJ2-1|TRBV28
CASSFPGANEQFF
TGTGCCAGCAGTTTTCCGGGCGCCAATGAGCAGTTCTTC
>many|NA|TRBJ2-5|TRBV9
CASSPWGETQYF
TGTGCCAGCAGCCCTTGGGGGGAGACCCAGTACTTC
>few|NA|TRBJ2-1|TRBV7-2
CASSSPFNEQFF
TGTGCCAGCAGCTCCCCGTTCAATGAGCAGTTCTTC
>many|NA|TRBJ2-1|TRBV12-3/TRBV12-4
CASTLFSHNEQFF
TGTGCCAGCACCCTGTTCAGCCACAATGAGCAGTTCTTC
>NA|TRBD2|TRBJ2-7|TRBV25-1
CASSRSGRDSYEQYF
TGTGCCAGCAGCCGTAGCGGGAGAGATTCCTACGAGCAGTACTTC
>NA|NA|TRBJ2-3|TRBV7-7
CASSLGPYSESDTQYF
TGTGCCAGCAGCTTAGGACCCTACTCAGAGAGCGATACGCAGTATTTT
>many|NA|TRBJ1-5|TRBV6-1
CASSEGTALSNQPQHF
TGTGCCAGCAGTGAAGGGACAGCACTTAGCAATCAGCCCCAGCATTTT
>many|NA|TRBJ2-4|TRBV11-2
CASSLELAKNIQYF
TGTGCCAGCAGCTTAGAACTAGCCAAAAACATTCAGTACTTC
>NA|NA|TRBJ1-2|TRBV29-1
CSVSWGSHYGYTF
TGCAGCGTCTCGTGGGGGTCGCACTATGGCTACACCTTC
>many|TRBD1|TRBJ2-7|TRBV4-2
CASSTQGDPYEQYF
TGTGCCAGCAGCACGCAGGGGGACCCCTACGAGCAGTACTTC
>NA|NA|TRBJ2-2|TRBV25-1
CASNVGNTGELFF
TGTGCCAGCAACGTTGGGAACACCGGGGAGCTGTTTTTT
>NA|NA|TRBJ2-3|TRBV20-1
CSASPGGPGDTQYF
TGCAGTGCTAGTCCGGGGGGCCCTGGAGATACGCAGTATTTT
>many|NA|TRBJ2-5|TRBV7-3
CASSLIRGNQYF
TGTGCCAGCAGCCTCATCAGGGGAAATCAGTACTTC
>NA|NA|TRBJ2-7|TRBV5-1
CASSLAGASPYEQYF
TGCGCCAGCAGCTTGGCCGGGGCGTCCCCGTACGAGCAGTACTTC
>few|TRBD1|TRBJ2-1|TRBV3-1
CASSPAGTGIRNEQFF
TGTGCCAGCAGCCCAGCCGGGACAGGGATTCGGAATGAGCAGTTCTTC
>NA|TRBD1|TRBJ1-2|TRBV5-1
CASSLYGQGTYGYTF
TGCGCCAGCAGCTTGTATGGACAGGGGACCTATGGCTACACCTTC
>NA|TRBD2|TRBJ2-1|TRBV27
CASNPLRVAGDNEQFF
TGTGCCAGCAATCCCCTCAGGGTTGCGGGGGACAATGAGCAGTTCTTC
>many|NA|TRBJ2-3|TRBV29-1
CSVEPRGEPGDTQYF
TGCAGCGTTGAACCAAGGGGGGAGCCCGGAGATACGCAGTATTTT
>NA|NA|TRBJ1-3|TRBV29-1
CSALMGNTIYF
TGCAGCGCCCTTATGGGAAACACCATATATTTT
>NA|TRBD2|TRBJ2-1|TRBV7-3
CASSLIGGLATPPFGSYNEQFF
TGTGCCAGCAGCTTAATAGGGGGACTAGCGACACCTCCCTTTGGCTCCTACAATGAGCAGTTCTTC
>many|TRBD1|TRBJ2-1|TRBV12-3/TRBV12-4
CASSLEVQGSSYNEQFF
TGTGCCAGCAGTTTAGAGGTACAGGGGAGCTCCTACAATGAGCAGTTCTTC
>few|NA|TRBJ1-1|TRBV13
CASSLDRMNTEAFF
TGTGCCAGCAGCTTAGACAGGATGAACACTGAAGCTTTCTTT
>few|NA|TRBJ1-1|TRBV29-1
CSVEGYRGEAFF
TGCAGCGTTGAAGGTTATCGGGGGGAAGCTTTCTTT
>many|TRBD2|TRBJ2-1|TRBV12-3/TRBV12-4
CASTGTSGSPEQFF
TGTGCCAGCACCGGGACTAGCGGGAGTCCTGAGCAGTTCTTC
>NA|NA|TRBJ2-1|TRBV29-1
CSARTGQILEQFF
TGCAGCGCACGCACAGGGCAGATTTTGGAGCAGTTCTTC
>NA|TRBD1|TRBJ2-7|TRBV23-1
CAKDRGESSYEQYF
TGCGCCAAGGACAGGGGCGAAAGCTCCTACGAGCAGTACTTC
>NA|TRBD1|TRBJ1-2|TRBV12-3/TRBV12-4
CASSQDRDYGYTF
TGTGCCAGCAGTCAGGACAGGGATTATGGCTACACCTTC
>many|NA|TRBJ2-3|TRBV29-1
CSVEDWEAVGDTQYF
TGCAGCGTTGAAGATTGGGAGGCAGTGGGGGATACGCAGTATTTT
>few|NA|TRBJ2-7|TRBV28
CASSGIYEQYF
TGTGCCAGCAGTGGAATCTACGAGCAGTACTTC
>many|NA|TRBJ1-2|TRBV12-3/TRBV12-4
CASSPPGRGGYGYTF
TGTGCCAGCAGTCCCCCAGGCAGGGGTGGCTATGGCTACACCTTC
>many|NA|TRBJ1-5|TRBV20-1
CSRYIVRDQPQHF
TGCAGTCGCTATATCGTAAGGGATCAGCCCCAGCATTTT
>NA|TRBD1|TRBJ1-2|TRBV12-3/TRBV12-4
CASSPREPGQNYGYTF
TGTGCCAGCAGTCCACGGGAACCGGGACAGAACTATGGCTACACCTTC
>many|TRBD1|TRBJ2-7|TRBV29-1
CSVRTGRYEQYF
TGCAGCGTCCGGACAGGCCGCTACGAGCAGTACTTC
>NA|NA|TRBJ2-7|TRBV20-1
CSAYNVAVLVF
TGCAGTGCTTACAACGTAGCGGTCCTGGTCTTC
>few|TRBD2|TRBJ2-1|TRBV6-5
CASSYAGLAGFNEQFF
TGTGCCAGCAGTTACGCGGGACTAGCGGGGTTCAATGAGCAGTTCTTC
>few|NA|TRBJ2-7|TRBV20-1
CSAPGGTSYEQYF
TGCAGTGCCCCCGGAGGGACCTCCTACGAGCAGTACTTC
>few|TRBD2|TRBJ2-7|TRBV29-1
CSVEGGRGYEQYF
TGCAGCGTCGAGGGCGGGAGGGGTTACGAGCAGTACTTC
>many|NA|TRBJ1-2|TRBV4-2
CASSQDFRQESYGYTF
TGTGCCAGCAGCCAAGATTTCCGACAGGAGAGTTATGGCTACACCTTC